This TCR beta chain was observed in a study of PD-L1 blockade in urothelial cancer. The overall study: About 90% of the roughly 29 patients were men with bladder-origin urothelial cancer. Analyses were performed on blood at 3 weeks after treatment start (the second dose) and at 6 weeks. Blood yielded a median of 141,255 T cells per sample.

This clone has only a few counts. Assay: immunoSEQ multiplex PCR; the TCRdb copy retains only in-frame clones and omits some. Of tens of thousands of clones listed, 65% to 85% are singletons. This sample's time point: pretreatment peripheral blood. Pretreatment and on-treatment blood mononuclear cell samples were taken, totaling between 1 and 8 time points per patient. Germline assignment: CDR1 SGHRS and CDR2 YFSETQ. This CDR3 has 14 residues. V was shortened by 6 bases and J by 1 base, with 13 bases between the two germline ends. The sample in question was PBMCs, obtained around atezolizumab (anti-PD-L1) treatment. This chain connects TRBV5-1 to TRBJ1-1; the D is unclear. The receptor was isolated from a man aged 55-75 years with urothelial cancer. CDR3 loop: CASKPTPGNTEAFF. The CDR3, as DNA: TGCGCCAGCAAGCCCACCCCGGGGAACACTGAAGCTTTCTTT.